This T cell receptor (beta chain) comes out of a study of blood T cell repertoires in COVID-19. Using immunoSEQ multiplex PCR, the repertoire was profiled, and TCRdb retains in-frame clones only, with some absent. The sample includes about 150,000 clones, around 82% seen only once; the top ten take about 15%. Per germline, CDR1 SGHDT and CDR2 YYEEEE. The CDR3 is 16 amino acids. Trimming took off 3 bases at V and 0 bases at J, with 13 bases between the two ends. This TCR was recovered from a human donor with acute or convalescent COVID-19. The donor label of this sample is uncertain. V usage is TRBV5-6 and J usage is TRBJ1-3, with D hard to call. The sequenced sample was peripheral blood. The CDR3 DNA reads TGTGCCAGCAGCTCAATCGCCATCAGCTCTGGAAACACCATATATTTT. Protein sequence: CASSSIAISSGNTIYF.